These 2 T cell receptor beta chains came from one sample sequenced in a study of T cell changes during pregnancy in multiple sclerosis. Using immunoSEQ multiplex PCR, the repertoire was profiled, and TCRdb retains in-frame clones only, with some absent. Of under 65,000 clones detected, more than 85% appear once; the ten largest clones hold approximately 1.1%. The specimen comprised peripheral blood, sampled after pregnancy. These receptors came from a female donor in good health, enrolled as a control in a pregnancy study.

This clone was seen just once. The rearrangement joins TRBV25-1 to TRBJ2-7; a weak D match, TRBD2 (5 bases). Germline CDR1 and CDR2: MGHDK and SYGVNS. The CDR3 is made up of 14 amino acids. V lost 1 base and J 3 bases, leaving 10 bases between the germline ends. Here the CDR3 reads CASSESDFIYEQYF. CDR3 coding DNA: TGTGCCAGCAGTGAATCGGACTTTATCTACGAGCAGTACTTC.

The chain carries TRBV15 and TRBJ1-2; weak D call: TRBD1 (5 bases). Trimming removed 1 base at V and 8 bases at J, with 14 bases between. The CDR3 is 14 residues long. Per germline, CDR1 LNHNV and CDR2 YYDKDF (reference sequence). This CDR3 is CATSRVQGVEGYTF. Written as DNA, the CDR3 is TGTGCCACCAGCAGAGTTCAGGGCGTAGAGGGCTACACCTTC.